Sequencing of this T cell receptor beta chain was carried out in a study of CD8 T cells in ankylosing spondylitis. MiXCR was run by TCRdb on the 5' RACE reads, yielding one entry per CDR3 protein. Here the sample spans 190,000 or so distinct CDR3 sequences, about 13% being singletons. Germline CDR1 is MNHNS and CDR2 is SASEGT. Between the trimmed V and J ends, which lost 3 bases and 5 bases, there was a span of 14 bases. CDR3 length equals 14 residues. This clonotype was counted between two and nine times. This clonotype was obtained from a male donor with ankylosing spondylitis or in good health (not recorded which). The J gene is TRBJ2-7, the V gene TRBV6-1; TRBD1 might be the D (6 bases). The source material was blood, either unsorted or a sorted T cell fraction (not recorded which). In DNA, the CDR3 is TGTGCCAGCAGTGAGTGGGCAGGGGTGCACGAGCAGTACTTC. Protein sequence: CASSEWAGVHEQYF.